The clone carrying this T cell receptor (beta chain) was recorded many times. The CDR3 sequence is 15 residues long. Germline CDR1 and CDR2: DFQATT and SNEGSKA (reference sequence). Trimming removed 1 base from V and 1 base from J, with 13 bases in between. The TCRbeta library was prepared with unique molecular identifiers. TCRdb re-derived calls from the PCR reads in MiXCR, one entry per CDR3 protein. The table shows a few hundred thousand distinct CDR3 sequences, with over 9.5% occurring only once. This sample is drawn from a study of T-cell reconstitution after alpha-beta-depleted transplantation in children.

Material: PBMCs from the stem cell graft donor, obtained from the stem cell graft. This rearrangement joins TRBV20-1 to TRBJ1-1, with no clear D. The origin of this receptor is a human donor who donated a stem cell graft to a child with SCID. The CDR3 sequence: CSARARVGGNTEAFF. For the CDR3, the DNA is TGCAGTGCTAGAGCTAGGGTGGGAGGGAACACTGAAGCTTTCTTT.